The 20 T cell receptor beta chains reported below all come from one sample, sequenced in a study of shared clonotypes between healthy human individuals. In the naive CD8 group, cells lacked CD45RO and were positively selected for CCR7, so terminally differentiated effector memory CD45RA+ cells were left out. Generated by immunoSEQ multiplex PCR, the TCRdb table keeps only in-frame clones and is missing some. Counted here are around 1,900,000 clones, about 93% occurring once; the ten biggest clones make up about 1.7%. What was sequenced was naive CD8+ T cells from PBMCs. These receptor sequences come from a man between 18 and 29 years old in good health. Some clones in this sample may be carry-over from other donors' samples.

The chain has TRBV19 and TRBJ1-1; the D gene is possibly TRBD1 (5 bases). Germline CDR1 is LNHDA and CDR2 is SQIVND (reference sequence). V lost 3 bases to trimming and J lost 1 base, with 9 bases between them. The CDR3 runs to 14 residues. CDR3 sequence (DNA): TGTGCCAGTAGTATCGTTGGGGCGAACACTGAAGCTTTCTTT. Translating it yields CASSIVGANTEAFF.

This clone was seen just once. This rearrangement joins TRBV5-4 to TRBJ2-7, with D tentatively TRBD2 (5 bases). V was cut by 4 bases and J by 1 base, with 12 bases left in between. The length of the CDR3 is 14 residues. Germline CDR1 reads SGHNT; CDR2 reads YYREEE (reference sequence). The CDR3, as DNA: TGTGCCAGCAGCGTCGGGGAAAGGTCCTACGAGCAGTACTTC. Translating it yields CASSVGERSYEQYF.

The V call is TRBV6-1, the J call TRBJ1-1; D is undetermined. Trimming cost V 4 bases and J 0 bases, with 15 bases left between them. CDR3 length equals 16 residues. CDR1 is MNHNS, CDR2 SASEGT, per germline. The CDR3 sequence is CASSAHWVVMNTEAFF. In DNA, the CDR3 is TGTGCCAGCAGTGCCCATTGGGTAGTTATGAACACTGAAGCTTTCTTT.

V is TRBV27 and J is TRBJ1-1; the D is unclear. CDR3 length: 15 residues. Germline values: CDR1 MNHEY, CDR2 SMNVEV (reference sequence). Trimming shortened V by 0 bases and J by 4 bases, and 12 bases separated the two germline ends. CDR3 amino acids: CASSLSGPWGTEAFF. In nucleotides, the CDR3 is TGTGCCAGCAGTTTATCCGGACCTTGGGGCACTGAAGCTTTCTTT.

This clone was seen a single time. The rearrangement links TRBV7-7 to TRBJ2-5; 8 bases line up with TRBD2. CDR1 is SSHAT, CDR2 FNYEAQ, per germline (reference sequence). V dropped 0 bases and J dropped 0; count of bases not matched to a gene: 3. The CDR3 has 16 residues. The CDR3 here is CASSLASGKYQETQYF. CDR3 DNA: TGTGCCAGCAGCTTAGCTAGCGGGAAGTACCAAGAGACCCAGTACTTC.

DNA for the CDR3: TGTGCCAGCACCTTAACAGGGGGGGACACTGAAGCTTTCTTT. Translating it yields CASTLTGGDTEAFF. The chain carries TRBV6-5 and TRBJ1-1, with 8 bases aligning to TRBD1. The CDR3 is made up of 14 amino acids. Germline V CDR1 and CDR2: MNHEY, SVGAGI. V lost 7 bases, J lost 3 bases, and 7 bases stayed unmatched.

This chain links TRBV6-6 with TRBJ2-1; TRBD1 might be the D (6 bases). The CDR3 runs to 15 residues. Germline-derived CDR1 and CDR2 are MNHNY and SVGAGI (reference sequence). V was cut by 0 bases and J by 5 bases, with 11 bases left in between. CDR3 nucleotide sequence: TGTGCCAGCAGTTACTCGCAGGGGACCCACAATGAGCAGTTCTTC. Amino acid sequence: CASSYSQGTHNEQFF.

The chain employs TRBV4-1 and TRBJ2-7, with D perhaps TRBD2 (6 bases). The CDR3 spans 13 residues. Trimming shortened V by 0 bases and J by 6 bases, and 9 bases separated the two germline ends. Germline CDR1 MGHRA, CDR2 YSYEKL. This CDR3 reads CASSQESGGEQYF. The CDR3 DNA is TGCGCCAGCAGCCAAGAGTCCGGGGGCGAGCAGTACTTC.

V is TRBV7-9 and J is TRBJ2-4; 9 positions match TRBD1. V trimming: 5 bases; J trimming: 6 bases; junction bases outside the gene matches: 5. CDR1 is SEHNR, CDR2 FQNEAQ, per germline (reference sequence). The CDR3 has 14 residues. The DNA of the CDR3 is TGTGCCAGCAGCGGGACAGGGCTGAGAAACATTCAGTACTTC. This gives the protein CASSGTGLRNIQYF. The full variable domain, rest sourced from reference TRBV7-9 and TRBJ2-4, is DTGVSQNPRHKITKRGQNVTFRCDPISEHNRLYWYRQTLGQGPEFLTYFQNEAQLEKSRLLSDRFSAERPKGSFSTLEIQRTEQGDSAMYLCASSGTGLRNIQYFGAGTRLSVL.

V gene TRBV27 combines with J gene TRBJ2-7; TRBD2 aligns across 10 bases. Germline CDR1 reads MNHEY; CDR2 reads SMNVEV (reference sequence). The length of the CDR3 is 16 residues. The ends lost 3 bases at V and 7 bases at J; junction bases unmatched: 12. CDR3 region: CASSLSAGTSVREQYF. The CDR3 region has the DNA TGTGCCAGCAGTTTGTCAGCCGGGACTAGCGTGCGTGAGCAGTACTTC.

V is TRBV30 and J is TRBJ1-2; D is perhaps TRBD1 (5 bases). Germline values: CDR1 GTSNPN, CDR2 SVGIG (reference sequence). Trimming cost V 8 bases and J 8 bases, with 21 bases left between them. The CDR3 has 13 residues. The CDR3 sequence is CATMWGLLSGYTF. DNA for the CDR3: TGTGCCACAATGTGGGGCCTACTATCCGGCTACACCTTC.

This chain connects TRBV29-1 to TRBJ2-3, with D possibly being TRBD1 or TRBD2 (5 bases each). In germline, CDR1 is SQVTM, CDR2 ANQGSEA. This CDR3 spans 11 amino acids. Trimming removed 7 bases from V and 9 bases from J, with 14 bases in between. CDR3 loop: CSALTWDTQYF. CDR3 DNA: TGCAGCGCCTTAACGTGGGACACGCAGTATTTT.

This CDR3 reads CASSLAFGYEQYF. The CDR3 DNA follows: TGTGCCAGCAGCTTAGCTTTCGGTTACGAGCAGTACTTC. The chain uses TRBV7-8 and TRBJ2-7; D remains ambiguous. The germline gives CDR1 SGHVS, CDR2 FQNEAQ. CDR3 length equals 13 residues. Trimming cost V 0 bases and J 4 bases, with 7 bases left between them.

This chain links TRBV13 with TRBJ2-1, with TRBD2 as a possible D gene (5 bases). V gave up 5 bases and J gave up 9 bases, with 17 bases separating them. Looked up from germline, CDR1 is PRHDT and CDR2 is FYEKMQ (reference sequence). CDR3 length: 14 amino acids. Written as DNA, the CDR3 is TGTGCCAGCAGCCGAGCTCTCCACCGGGGTGAGCAGTTCTTC. It is translated as CASSRALHRGEQFF. The full variable domain, completed using reference TRBV13 and TRBJ2-1, is AAGVIQSPRHLIKEKRETATLKCYPIPRHDTVYWYQQGPGQDPQFLISFYEKMQSDKGSIPDRFSAQQFSDYHSELNMSSLELGDSALYFCASSRALHRGEQFFGPGTRLTVL.

The rearrangement joins TRBV27 to TRBJ2-7; tentative D call: TRBD2 (6 bases). The V gene lost 5 bases and the J gene lost 4 bases, with 18 bases spanning the gap. The CDR3 runs to 15 residues. Looked up from germline, CDR1 is MNHEY and CDR2 is SMNVEV (reference sequence). CDR3 in amino acids: CASSLPGREEYEQYF. In nucleotides, the CDR3 is TGTGCCAGCAGTCTCCCCGGGCGGGAAGAATACGAGCAGTACTTC.

V usage is TRBV6-5 and J usage is TRBJ2-3; TRBD2 matches at 7 bases. The V gene's germline CDR1 is MNHEY and CDR2 SVGAGI. V lost 0 bases and J lost 4; bases outside the gene matches: 7. This CDR3 is 16 amino acids long. CDR3 nucleotide sequence: TGTGCCAGCAGTTACTCGAGATGGGGGGGGGCAGATACGCAGTATTTT. Translating it yields CASSYSRWGGADTQYF.

This clone was picked up a small number of times. The chain's CDR3 is CASSQPIQTDYGYTF. The CDR3 bases are TGCGCCAGCAGCCAACCTATACAAACAGACTATGGCTACACCTTC. The V and J genes are TRBV4-1 and TRBJ1-2; D is unresolved. V dropped 2 bases and J dropped 3 bases, with 13 bases sitting between them. Germline V gives CDR1 MGHRA, CDR2 YSYEKL. This CDR3 has 15 residues.

The CDR3 region is CASRPRGGSYGYTF. The DNA of the CDR3 is TGTGCCAGCAGACCGCGGGGGGGGTCCTATGGCTACACCTTC. V usage is TRBV6-5 and J usage is TRBJ1-2; a possible D gene is TRBD1 (5 bases). Germline CDR1 is MNHEY and CDR2 is SVGAGI. The CDR3 loop spans 14 amino acids. Deletions cut 6 bases from V and 4 bases from J, with 15 bases between.

The chain employs TRBV7-9 and TRBJ2-7; D tentatively reads TRBD1 or TRBD2 (5 bases each). The CDR3 consists of 15 residues. Germline V gene sequence: CDR1 SEHNR, CDR2 FQNEAQ (reference sequence). Trimming removed 5 bases at V and 0 bases at J, with 14 bases between. As DNA, the CDR3 is TGTGCCAGCAGCCCCGGGGCAGCGAGCTCCTACGAGCAGTACTTC. Protein: CASSPGAASSYEQYF.

This chain links TRBV13 with TRBJ2-7, with D unclear. CDR3 length: 19 amino acids. CDR1 is PRHDT and CDR2 is FYEKMQ in the germline V gene (reference sequence). Trimming took 1 base from V and 4 from J, leaving 26 bases between them. Written as DNA, the CDR3 is TGTGCCAGCAGCTTAGACCCCTTACCCTCCCGGGCCTCGTCGTACGAGCAGTACTTC. Residues: CASSLDPLPSRASSYEQYF.